Listed here are 31 T cell receptor beta chains from one sample, sequenced in a study of lymphopenia after photon versus proton radiotherapy. Some clones are missing from TCRdb's copy, which holds only in-frame ones; the method was immunoSEQ multiplex PCR. The top ten clones hold approximately 4.6% of a sample with 150,000 to 200,000 clones, roughly nine tenths of them seen once. This material consisted of peripheral blood, taken from a patient treated with photon-based radiotherapy. The receptors here all came from a man aged 50-59 years with gastric cancer.

This clone showed up just a few times. The chain is built from TRBV4-1 and TRBJ2-2; TRBD1 might be the D (5 bases). The CDR3 runs 17 residues. Germline V gene data show CDR1 as MGHRA and CDR2 as YSYEKL. V gave up 4 bases and J gave up 6 bases, with 21 bases separating them. This CDR3 is CASSPGPIRERAGELFF. The CDR3 DNA follows: TGCGCCAGCAGCCCAGGGCCGATCAGAGAACGGGCCGGGGAGCTGTTTTTT.

The V gene is TRBV5-1, the J gene TRBJ2-2; D is perhaps TRBD2 (5 bases). The CDR3 length is 14 residues. Germline V gives CDR1 SGHRS, CDR2 YFSETQ. The ends were cut back, 4 bases at V and 0 bases at J, with 7 bases in the middle. The CDR3 is CASSADSNTGELFF. DNA for the CDR3: TGCGCCAGCAGCGCGGACTCGAACACCGGGGAGCTGTTTTTT.

The chain joins TRBV7-9 to TRBJ2-7; TRBD1 matches 8 bases. The CDR3 is 14 residues long. The germline gives CDR1 SEHNR, CDR2 FQNEAQ (reference sequence). V lost 3 bases to trimming and J lost 6 bases; unmatched junction nucleotides: 7. The CDR3, as DNA: TGTGCCAGCAGCTTGGACAGGGAGAGGGTCGAGCAGTACTTC. This sequence encodes CASSLDRERVEQYF.

The chain links TRBV5-1 to TRBJ1-5, with D perhaps matching TRBD1 (6 bases). The germline V gene encodes CDR1 SGHRS and CDR2 YFSETQ. This CDR3 spans 15 amino acids. Trimming cost V 4 bases and J 3 bases, with 14 bases left between them. The CDR3 region is CASSLDSLHNQPQHF. The CDR3 bases are TGCGCCAGCAGCCTGGACAGCCTCCACAATCAGCCCCAGCATTTT.

The V call is TRBV18, the J call TRBJ2-2, with no clear D. This CDR3 is 13 amino acids long. Trimming left V 5 bases short and J 1 base short, with 5 bases between. Germline V CDR1 and CDR2: KGHSH, LQKENI. The CDR3 region is CASSGLNTGELFF. The CDR3 nucleotides are TGTGCCAGCTCAGGGCTGAACACCGGGGAGCTGTTTTTT.

This chain links TRBV18 with TRBJ2-7, with no clear D. The CDR3 sequence is 13 residues long. The germline V gene encodes CDR1 KGHSH and CDR2 LQKENI. V was shortened by 7 bases and J by 1 base, with 11 bases between the two germline ends. CDR3 nucleotide sequence: TGTGCCAGCTGTGAGTCCGATTCCTACGAGCAGTACTTC. Its protein product is CASCESDSYEQYF.

The chain links TRBV5-1 to TRBJ1-1; D gene ambiguous. The germline V gene has CDR1 SGHRS and CDR2 YFSETQ. Trimming removed 2 bases from V and 3 bases from J, with 8 bases in between. CDR3 length equals 13 residues. CDR3 nucleotides: TGCGCCAGCAGCTTAAATACTTACACTGAAGCTTTCTTT. Encoded protein: CASSLNTYTEAFF.

V gene TRBV27 combines with J gene TRBJ2-7, with 9 positions matching TRBD1. The CDR3 covers 16 residues. Trimming took 3 bases from V and 3 from J; bases not matched to a gene: 9. The V gene's germline CDR1 is MNHEY and CDR2 SMNVEV (reference sequence). CDR3 in DNA: TGTGCCAGCAGTTTTGTAGTGGACAGGGGACGCTACGAGCAGTACTTC. Translated: CASSFVVDRGRYEQYF.

The chain employs TRBV18 and TRBJ1-4, with a possible D match to TRBD1 (5 bases). The germline V and J ends were trimmed by 4 bases and 8 bases, with 17 bases remaining between them. The CDR3 extends over 15 amino acids. Germline CDR1 KGHSH, CDR2 LQKENI. The CDR3 DNA reads TGTGCCAGCTCACAGGACCAGGGCATCGGAGAAAAACTGTTTTTT. Protein sequence: CASSQDQGIGEKLFF.

This clone was seen just once. The V and J genes are TRBV27 and TRBJ1-2, with unresolved D. CDR3 length: 14 amino acids. CDR1 is MNHEY and CDR2 is SMNVEV in the germline V gene (reference sequence). Trimming removed 4 bases from V and 2 bases from J, with 11 bases in between. CDR3 nucleotides: TGTGCCAGCAGTTCCTATGAAACCAACTATGGCTACACCTTC. This codes for CASSSYETNYGYTF.

The rearrangement uses TRBV7-2 and TRBJ1-5, with D unclear. V lost 1 base and J lost 0, with 13 bases in between. This CDR3 has 17 residues. CDR1 SGHTA and CDR2 FQGNSA come from the germline V gene. CDR3: CASSLGYSASSNQPQHF. The CDR3, as DNA: TGTGCCAGCAGCTTAGGATACAGTGCCTCTAGCAATCAGCCCCAGCATTTT.

The CDR3 here is CASSETQGKNTEAFF. DNA for the CDR3: TGCGCCAGCAGTGAGACCCAGGGGAAGAACACTGAAGCTTTCTTT. V and J are TRBV10-2 and TRBJ1-1, with D perhaps TRBD1 (6 bases). V dropped 2 bases and J dropped 1 base, with 11 bases sitting between them. The CDR3 is made up of 15 amino acids. Per germline, CDR1 WSHSY and CDR2 SAAADI.

J is TRBJ1-4 and V is TRBV28, with 8 bases matching TRBD1. Germline V gene sequence: CDR1 MDHEN, CDR2 SYDVKM. Unmatched junction bases numbered 5, after V lost 3 bases and J lost 5 bases. The CDR3 contains 15 residues. Here the CDR3 DNA reads TGTGCCAGCAGTTTCGGGGACAGGATAAATGAAAAACTGTTTTTT. Its translation: CASSFGDRINEKLFF.

Only a few counts were recorded for this clone. The V call is TRBV7-8, the J call TRBJ2-1, with TRBD2 matching 9 bases. With V trimmed by 5 bases and J by 5 bases, 13 bases remained unmatched. Germline V gene lookup returns CDR1 SGHVS and CDR2 FQNEAQ. The CDR3 covers 17 residues. CDR3 protein: CASSVPFAGGPDNEQFF. The CDR3, as DNA: TGTGCCAGCAGCGTGCCTTTTGCGGGAGGGCCCGACAATGAGCAGTTCTTC.

This sequence joins TRBV5-4 and TRBJ2-7; 10 nucleotides match TRBD1. The CDR3 has 17 residues. V gave up 4 bases and J gave up 4 bases; unmatched junction bases: 14. Per the germline V gene, CDR1 is SGHNT and CDR2 is YYREEE (reference sequence). CDR3 sequence: CASSGFAGTGAYYEQYF. The CDR3, as DNA: TGTGCCAGCAGCGGATTCGCCGGGACAGGGGCATATTACGAGCAGTACTTC.

This clone was detected only once. The chain uses TRBV5-1 and TRBJ2-1; 12 bases are shared with TRBD2. Per germline, CDR1 SGHRS and CDR2 YFSETQ. The junction had 9 bases not matched to a gene; V was cut back by 4 bases and J by 13 bases. This CDR3 spans 14 amino acids. The CDR3 nucleotides are TGCGCCAGCAGCGCTGGACTAGCGGGGCGCCTACAGTTCTTC. This sequence encodes CASSAGLAGRLQFF. The full variable domain, completed using reference TRBV5-1 and TRBJ2-1, is KAGVTQTPRYLIKTRGQQVTLSCSPISGHRSVSWYQQTPGQGLQFLFEYFSETQRNKGNFPGRFSGRQFSNSRSEMNVSTLELGDSALYLCASSAGLAGRLQFFGPGTRLTVL.

The chain uses TRBV16 and TRBJ1-1, with D unresolved. This CDR3 spans 13 amino acids. The ends were cut back, 6 bases at V and 1 base at J, with 9 bases in the middle. CDR1 and CDR2 (germline): KGHSY, FQNENV. CDR3 sequence (DNA): TGTGCCAGCAGTCTTACACGGAACACTGAAGCTTTCTTT. This sequence encodes CASSLTRNTEAFF.

The chain recombines TRBV7-9 with TRBJ2-7; TRBD2 agrees at 8 bases. Germline CDR1 SEHNR, CDR2 FQNEAQ (reference sequence). The V gene end was trimmed by 5 bases and the J gene end by 2 bases; junction bases not matched to a gene: 8. The CDR3 totals 15 residues. The DNA for the CDR3 is TGTGCCAGCAGCCCCACGGGCGGGAGGACCTACGAGCAGTACTTC. It is translated as CASSPTGGRTYEQYF.

This sequence joins TRBV29-1 and TRBJ1-5, with D maybe TRBD1 (6 bases). The length of the CDR3 is 12 residues. Germline CDR1 SQVTM, CDR2 ANQGSEA. V was pared by 7 bases and J by 4 bases, with 11 bases between. The DNA for the CDR3 is TGCAGCGCCCGGGACACAAATCAGCCCCAGCATTTT. This translates into CSARDTNQPQHF.

This chain joins TRBV2 and TRBJ1-5; tentative D call: TRBD1 (6 bases). Germline CDR1 and CDR2: SNHLY and FYNNEI. Deletions cut 6 bases from V and 9 bases from J, with 18 bases between. The CDR3 sequence is 14 residues long. In nucleotides, the CDR3 is TGTGCCAGCAGAGAGACAGGCCTCAGAAGGCCCCAGCATTTT. Residues: CASRETGLRRPQHF.

The rearrangement uses TRBV7-2 and TRBJ1-5; TRBD1 matches at 10 bases. J lost 7 bases, V lost 5 bases, and 5 bases had no gene match. CDR1 is SGHTA and CDR2 is FQGNSA in the germline V gene. CDR3 length equals 14 residues. The CDR3 spells CASSLTGGGQPQHF. As DNA, the CDR3 is TGTGCCAGCAGCCTGACAGGGGGCGGCCAGCCCCAGCATTTT.

This chain joins TRBV28 and TRBJ2-1; weak D call: TRBD1 (5 bases). This CDR3 spans 13 amino acids. The V gene lost 6 bases and the J gene lost 7 bases, with 13 bases spanning the gap. Germline lookup yields CDR1 MDHEN and CDR2 SYDVKM. CDR3 in DNA: TGTGCCAGCAGCTCTTCGAACAGGAATGAGCAGTTCTTC. Translation: CASSSSNRNEQFF.

This chain connects TRBV6-1 to TRBJ1-5, with 7 nucleotides matching TRBD1. V was pared by 6 bases and J by 2 bases, with 4 bases of the junction left unmatched. Germline CDR1 reads MNHNS; CDR2 reads SASEGT. This CDR3 has 14 residues. Here the CDR3 DNA reads TGTGCCAGCAGACAGGGGCTAGGCAATCAGCCCCAGCATTTT. This codes for CASRQGLGNQPQHF.

V is TRBV29-1 and J is TRBJ2-7; TRBD1 aligns across 8 bases. Germline loops: CDR1 SQVTM, CDR2 ANQGSEA. There are 14 residues in the CDR3. With V trimmed by 7 bases and J by 7 bases, 15 bases remained unmatched. CDR3 region: CSATAGQGVREQYF. CDR3 DNA: TGCAGCGCCACAGCTGGACAGGGTGTGAGGGAGCAGTACTTC.

In its sample, this clone was seen a few times. The V call is TRBV6-1, the J call TRBJ2-7; 8 positions match TRBD1. Trimming took 4 bases from V and 6 from J; bases not matched to a gene: 8. The germline gives CDR1 MNHNS, CDR2 SASEGT. The CDR3 has 14 amino acids. CDR3 in DNA: TGTGCCAGCAGTGTCTCCCAGGGGGCAAGCGAGCAGTACTTC. Translated: CASSVSQGASEQYF.

In this sample, this clone turned up once. The V and J genes are TRBV18 and TRBJ2-1; no reliable D call. Germline V CDR1 and CDR2: KGHSH, LQKENI. The CDR3 totals 14 residues. V lost 3 bases to trimming and J lost 0 bases, with 6 bases between them. The CDR3 nucleotides read TGTGCCAGCTCACCGTCTAGCTCCTACAATGAGCAGTTCTTC. It encodes CASSPSSSYNEQFF.

This clone appeared a few times. The chain couples TRBV9 to TRBJ2-5; D possibly corresponds to TRBD1 (5 bases). V lost 4 bases and J lost 2, with 12 bases in between. CDR1 is SGDLS and CDR2 is YYNGEE in the germline V gene. The CDR3 runs to 14 residues. The CDR3 DNA follows: TGTGCCAGCAGCCCCGACAGTGATCAAGAGACCCAGTACTTC. Translating it yields CASSPDSDQETQYF.

The genes are TRBV7-8 and TRBJ2-3, with no clear D. CDR1 SGHVS and CDR2 FQNEAQ come from the germline V gene. CDR3 length: 14 residues. The germline V and J ends were trimmed by 3 bases and 1 base, with 8 bases remaining between them. The CDR3 DNA reads TGTGCCAGCAGCTTCCCGTATGGCACAGATACGCAGTATTTT. This sequence encodes CASSFPYGTDTQYF.

The rearrangement uses TRBV5-1 and TRBJ2-2; TRBD2 matches at 7 bases. The CDR3 covers 16 residues. Per the germline V gene, CDR1 is SGHRS and CDR2 is YFSETQ. Germline trimming cut 2 bases from V and 0 bases from J; bases unmatched to any gene: 4. Here the CDR3 reads CASSFQAGTNTGELFF. CDR3 DNA sequence: TGCGCCAGCAGCTTCCAAGCGGGGACGAACACCGGGGAGCTGTTTTTT.

This clone was picked up one time. This chain connects TRBV5-4 to TRBJ2-1, with 7 bases lining up with TRBD2. Germline CDR1 reads SGHNT; CDR2 reads YYREEE (reference sequence). The CDR3 extends over 13 amino acids. The V segment lost 3 bases and the J segment 5 bases; nucleotides outside the gene matches: 2. Written as DNA, the CDR3 is TGTGCCAGCAGCTCTACTAGCGACAATGAGCAGTTCTTC. Protein: CASSSTSDNEQFF.

This clone was picked up a small number of times. This chain joins TRBV7-9 and TRBJ2-7, with 7 bases fitting TRBD2. After removal of 6 bases from V and 4 bases from J, the junction contained 12 bases not matched to a gene. There are 15 residues in the CDR3. Germline loops: CDR1 SEHNR, CDR2 FQNEAQ (reference sequence). The CDR3 nucleotides are TGTGCCAGCAGTCTCCGCGGACTAGGGGTATACGAGCAGTACTTC. Translation: CASSLRGLGVYEQYF.